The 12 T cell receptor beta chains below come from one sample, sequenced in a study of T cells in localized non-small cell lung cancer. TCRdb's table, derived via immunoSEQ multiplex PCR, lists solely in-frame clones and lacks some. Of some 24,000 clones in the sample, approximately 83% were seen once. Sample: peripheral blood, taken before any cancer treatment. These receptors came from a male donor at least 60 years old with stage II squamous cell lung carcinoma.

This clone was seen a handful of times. The CDR3 loop is CASSVARADTQYF. CDR3 coding DNA: TGTGCCAGCAGCGTAGCTCGCGCAGATACGCAGTATTTT. The V and J genes are TRBV9 and TRBJ2-3; D call uncertain. Deletions cut 0 bases from V and 4 bases from J, with 6 bases between. The length of the CDR3 is 13 residues. Germline V lookup: CDR1 SGDLS, CDR2 YYNGEE.

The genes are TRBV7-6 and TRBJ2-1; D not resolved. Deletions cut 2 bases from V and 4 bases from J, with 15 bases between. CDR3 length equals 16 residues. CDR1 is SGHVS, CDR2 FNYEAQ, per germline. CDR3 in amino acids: CASSLMPRPAYNEQFF. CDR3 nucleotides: TGTGCCAGCAGCTTAATGCCCAGGCCCGCTTACAATGAGCAGTTCTTC.

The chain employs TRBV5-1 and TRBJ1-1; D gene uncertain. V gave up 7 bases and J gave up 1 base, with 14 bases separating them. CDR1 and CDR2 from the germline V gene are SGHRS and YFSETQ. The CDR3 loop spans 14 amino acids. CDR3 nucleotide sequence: TGCGCCAGCTGGGTCGGACGGGGGAACACTGAAGCTTTCTTT. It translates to CASWVGRGNTEAFF.

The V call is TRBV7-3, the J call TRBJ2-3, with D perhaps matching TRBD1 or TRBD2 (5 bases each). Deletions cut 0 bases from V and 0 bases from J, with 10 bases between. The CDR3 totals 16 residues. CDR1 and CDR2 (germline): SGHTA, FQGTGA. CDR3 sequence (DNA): TGTGCCAGCAGCTTAACGAGGGGAGTTAGCACAGATACGCAGTATTTT. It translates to CASSLTRGVSTDTQYF. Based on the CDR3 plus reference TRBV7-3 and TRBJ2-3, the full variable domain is GAGVSQTPSNKVTEKGKYVELRCDPISGHTALYWYRQSLGQGPEFLIYFQGTGAADDSGLPNDRFFAVRPEGSVSTLKIQRTERGDSAVYLCASSLTRGVSTDTQYFGPGTRLTVL.

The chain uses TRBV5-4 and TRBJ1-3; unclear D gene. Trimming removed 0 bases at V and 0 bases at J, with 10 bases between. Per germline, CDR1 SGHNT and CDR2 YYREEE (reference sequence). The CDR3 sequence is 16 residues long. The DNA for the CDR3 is TGTGCCAGCAGCTTGGGTTGGGGTTCCTCTGGAAACACCATATATTTT. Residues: CASSLGWGSSGNTIYF.

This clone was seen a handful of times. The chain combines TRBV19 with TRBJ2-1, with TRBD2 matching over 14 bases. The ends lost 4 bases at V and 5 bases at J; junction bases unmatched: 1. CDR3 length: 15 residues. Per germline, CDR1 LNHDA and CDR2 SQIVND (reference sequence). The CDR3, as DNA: TGTGCCAGTAGTAAGGGACTAGCGGGAGACAATGAGCAGTTCTTC. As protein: CASSKGLAGDNEQFF. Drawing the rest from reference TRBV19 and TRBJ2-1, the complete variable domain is DGGITQSPKYLFRKEGQNVTLSCEQNLNHDAMYWYRQDPGQGLRLIYYSQIVNDFQKGDIAEGYSVSREKKESFPLTVTSAQKNPTAFYLCASSKGLAGDNEQFFGPGTRLTVL.

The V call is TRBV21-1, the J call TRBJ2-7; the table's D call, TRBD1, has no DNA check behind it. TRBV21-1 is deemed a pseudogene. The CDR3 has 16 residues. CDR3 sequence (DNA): TGTGCCAGCAGCAAAGGTTCCTGGGACAGCACCTACGAGCAGTACTTC. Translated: CASSKGSWDSTYEQYF.

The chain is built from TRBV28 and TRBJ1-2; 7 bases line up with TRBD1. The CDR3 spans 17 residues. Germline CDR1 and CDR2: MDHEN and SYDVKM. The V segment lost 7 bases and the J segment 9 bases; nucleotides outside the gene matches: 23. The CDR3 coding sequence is TGTGCCAGCACCAGGGGGGCGTCCTCTAAGGCCATACCCCGCTACACCTTC. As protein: CASTRGASSKAIPRYTF.

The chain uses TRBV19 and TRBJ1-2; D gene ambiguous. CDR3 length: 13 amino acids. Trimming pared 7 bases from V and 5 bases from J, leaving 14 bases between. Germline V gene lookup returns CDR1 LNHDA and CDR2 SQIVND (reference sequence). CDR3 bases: TGTGCCAGTACCCTCTCCGCTCGGTATGGCTACACCTTC. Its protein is CASTLSARYGYTF.

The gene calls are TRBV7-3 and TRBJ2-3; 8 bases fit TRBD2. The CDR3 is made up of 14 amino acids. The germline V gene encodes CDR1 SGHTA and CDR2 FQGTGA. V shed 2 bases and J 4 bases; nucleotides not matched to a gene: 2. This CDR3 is CASSLAGGSDTQYF. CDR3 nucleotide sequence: TGTGCCAGCAGCTTAGCGGGGGGATCAGATACGCAGTATTTT.

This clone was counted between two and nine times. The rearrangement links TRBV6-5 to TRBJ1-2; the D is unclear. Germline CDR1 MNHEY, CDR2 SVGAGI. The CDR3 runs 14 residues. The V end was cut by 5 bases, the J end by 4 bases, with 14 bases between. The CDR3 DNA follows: TGTGCCAGCAGTGAGCAGCCTTCGAGCTATGGCTACACCTTC. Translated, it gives CASSEQPSSYGYTF.

CDR3 bases: TGTGCCAGCACTAAGGAGGCGGGCGGCAATCAGCCCCAGCATTTT. Its translation is CASTKEAGGNQPQHF. The chain has TRBV7-8 and TRBJ1-5; D gene unclear. Between the trimmed V and J ends, which lost 7 bases and 2 bases, there was a span of 15 bases. Germline CDR1 reads SGHVS; CDR2 reads FQNEAQ. The CDR3 consists of 15 residues.